Following are 13 T cell receptor beta chains from one sample sequenced in a study of CD8 T cells in ankylosing spondylitis. Study outcomes and limitations: Seemingly distinctive of ankylosing spondylitis blood was a TCR beta motif formed by eight highly homologous variants.

These TCRs are of unknown antigen specificity. TCRdb independently ran MiXCR on the 5' RACE reads; one entry per CDR3 protein. The table includes 450,000 to 550,000 distinct CDR3 sequences, approximately 5.3% detected once. The sample was blood, either unsorted or a sorted T cell fraction (not recorded which). Receptors were obtained from a male donor with ankylosing spondylitis.

This clonotype was observed many times. The chain combines TRBV4-2 with TRBJ2-1; D is perhaps TRBD1 or TRBD2 (6 bases each). In germline, CDR1 is LGHNA, CDR2 YNFKEQ. Trimming pared 4 bases from V and 1 base from J, leaving 23 bases between. The CDR3 covers 19 residues. The CDR3 DNA reads as TGTGCCAGCAGCCCAACCGCTGAGGGGGGCGCAAGATCCTACAATGAGCAGTTCTTC. Amino acids: CASSPTAEGGARSYNEQFF.

This clonotype appeared many times. CDR3: CASSSHSSGDTQYF. The DNA for the CDR3 is TGCGCCAGCAGCTCTCATTCATCGGGAGATACGCAGTATTTT. The chain employs TRBV5-1 and TRBJ2-3; D not certain. The CDR3 covers 14 residues. Germline lookup yields CDR1 SGHRS and CDR2 YFSETQ. V was shortened by 3 bases and J by 5 bases, with 13 bases between the two germline ends.

This clonotype appeared many times. V usage is TRBV11-2 and J usage is TRBJ1-1; no reliable D call. CDR3 length: 14 residues. In germline, CDR1 is SGHAT, CDR2 FQNNGV. The germline V and J ends were trimmed by 1 base and 3 bases, with 9 bases remaining between them. CDR3 sequence reads: CASSLGFQDTEAFF. CDR3 DNA: TGTGCCAGCAGCTTAGGGTTCCAAGACACTGAAGCTTTCTTT.

This clonotype has a count of ten or more. This chain connects TRBV5-1 to TRBJ2-5; the match to TRBD1 covers 8 bases. V lost 4 bases, J lost 4 bases, and 3 bases stayed unmatched. The CDR3 runs 13 residues. Germline values: CDR1 SGHRS, CDR2 YFSETQ. The CDR3: CASSAQGGETQYF. The CDR3 bases are TGCGCCAGCAGCGCACAGGGGGGAGAGACCCAGTACTTC.

This clonotype occurred many times. This rearrangement joins TRBV28 to TRBJ2-7; 8 nucleotides line up with TRBD1. J was trimmed by 0 bases and V by 7 bases; bases with no gene match: 11. The germline V gene encodes CDR1 MDHEN and CDR2 SYDVKM. This CDR3 is built from 16 residues. The CDR3 coding sequence is TGTGCCAGCAAGAGGGACAGGTTGGGATTCTCCTACGAGCAGTACTTC. It is translated as CASKRDRLGFSYEQYF.

This clonotype occurred many times. The chain is built from TRBV28 and TRBJ2-3, with TRBD1 identical over 7 bases. The CDR3 loop spans 17 amino acids. Germline CDR1 reads MDHEN; CDR2 reads SYDVKM. With V trimmed by 1 base and J by 3 bases, 10 bases remained unmatched. The CDR3 region is CASSLSTTGVPTDTQYF. DNA of the CDR3: TGTGCCAGCAGTTTATCTACCACAGGGGTCCCAACAGATACGCAGTATTTT.

This rearrangement joins TRBV14 to TRBJ2-7; weak D call: TRBD2 (5 bases). CDR1 is SGHDN, CDR2 FVKESK, per germline. This CDR3 is built from 16 residues. V lost 3 bases to trimming and J lost 1 base, with 16 bases between them. The CDR3 DNA reads TGTGCCAGCAGCCATCCCGGGAAGGGCTCGTCCTACGAGCAGTACTTC. Amino acids: CASSHPGKGSSYEQYF.

The table lists this clonotype with many counts. The CDR3 is CSARPGGGSETQYF. In nucleotides, the CDR3 is TGCAGTGCTAGACCTGGGGGGGGCTCAGAGACCCAGTACTTC. The J gene is TRBJ2-5, the V gene TRBV20-1; D possibly corresponds to TRBD2 (7 bases). The V end lost 2 bases, the J end lost 4 bases, and 14 bases lay between the germline ends. This CDR3 comprises 14 residues. Germline lookup yields CDR1 DFQATT and CDR2 SNEGSKA (reference sequence).

This clonotype was picked up a small number of times. The gene calls are TRBV7-2 and TRBJ2-1; 12 bases map to TRBD2. The CDR3 loop spans 15 amino acids. Trimming cost V 4 bases and J 7 bases; bases outside gene matches: 5. Germline-derived CDR1 and CDR2 are SGHTA and FQGNSA. The CDR3 sequence is CASSSPSGGANEQFF. In DNA form, the CDR3 reads TGTGCCAGCAGCTCCCCTAGCGGGGGGGCGAATGAGCAGTTCTTC.

The chain joins TRBV7-2 to TRBJ2-7; 9 bases are a match to TRBD1. Per the germline V gene, CDR1 is SGHTA and CDR2 is FQGNSA. This CDR3 has 16 residues. Trimming took 1 base from V and 4 from J; bases not matched to a gene: 8. The CDR3 coding sequence is TGTGCCAGCAGCTTAGAAAACCCGGGACAGGGTTACGAGCAGTACTTC. This codes for CASSLENPGQGYEQYF. The full variable domain, rest sourced from reference TRBV7-2 and TRBJ2-7, is GAGVSQSPSNKVTEKGKDVELRCDPISGHTALYWYRQSLGQGLEFLIYFQGNSAPDKSGLPSDRFSAERTGGSVSTLTIQRTQQEDSAVYLCASSLENPGQGYEQYFGPGTRLTVT.

This chain links TRBV20-1 with TRBJ2-7, with TRBD2 matching over 9 bases. CDR3 length: 14 residues. Per the germline V gene, CDR1 is DFQATT and CDR2 is SNEGSKA (reference sequence). V lost 5 bases and J lost 6; bases outside the gene matches: 11. The chain's CDR3 is CSAPSAGGPGEQYF. CDR3 bases: TGCAGTGCTCCCTCGGCGGGGGGGCCGGGCGAGCAGTACTTC.

This clonotype has at least ten counts. The gene calls are TRBV24-1 and TRBJ2-1, with TRBD2 matching 12 bases. The CDR3 loop spans 17 amino acids. V was pared by 3 bases and J by 0 bases, with 2 bases of the junction left unmatched. CDR1 and CDR2 (germline): KGHDR, SFDVKD. In DNA, the CDR3 is TGTGCCACCAGTGATCCTAGCGGGAGGGCCTCCTACAATGAGCAGTTCTTC. This codes for CATSDPSGRASYNEQFF.

In its sample, this clonotype was seen a few times. J is TRBJ2-1 and V is TRBV6-5; D ambiguous. CDR3 size: 14 residues. V lost 3 bases and J lost 6, with 12 bases in between. CDR1 MNHEY and CDR2 SVGAGI come from the germline V gene. CDR3 coding DNA: TGTGCCAGCAGTTATCGGCTCGTCCCCAATGAGCAGTTCTTC. This sequence encodes CASSYRLVPNEQFF.